Sequencing of this T cell receptor (beta chain) was carried out in a study of blood T cell repertoires in COVID-19. As for the study in general: Researchers got acute and convalescent COVID-19 samples from the United States, Italy and Spain.

Germline CDR1 reads LNHDA; CDR2 reads SQIVND (reference sequence). The CDR3 contains 16 residues. Trimming removed 3 bases from V and 9 bases from J, with 18 bases in between. Original handling: Estimation of nucleated cell counts was performed using reference gene primer amplification. Here immunoSEQ multiplex PCR was the method, and the copy in TCRdb shows in-frame clones only, minus some. The V and J calls and clone size were taken over from that table, and D and trimming were inferred from the DNA. The table has some 300,000 clones, 85% to 90% seen once. Participant ages covered about 18 to 100 years across about 22 US areas. Recovery meant two consecutive negative NP/OP PCR tests, professional clearance, or resolved symptoms.

The genes are TRBV19 and TRBJ1-6; D might be TRBD1 (5 bases). What was sequenced was PBMCs or T cells enriched from blood (not recorded which). The sequence was obtained from a man aged 25 to 45 who had recovered from COVID-19. The DNA for the CDR3 is TGTGCCAGTAGTATTGGAGACAGTCAACACCGTTCACCCCTCCACTTT. Translating it yields CASSIGDSQHRSPLHF. The whole variable domain, remainder taken from reference TRBV19 and TRBJ1-6, is DGGITQSPKYLFRKEGQNVTLSCEQNLNHDAMYWYRQDPGQGLRLIYYSQIVNDFQKGDIAEGYSVSREKKESFPLTVTSAQKNPTAFYLCASSIGDSQHRSPLHFGNGTRLTVT.